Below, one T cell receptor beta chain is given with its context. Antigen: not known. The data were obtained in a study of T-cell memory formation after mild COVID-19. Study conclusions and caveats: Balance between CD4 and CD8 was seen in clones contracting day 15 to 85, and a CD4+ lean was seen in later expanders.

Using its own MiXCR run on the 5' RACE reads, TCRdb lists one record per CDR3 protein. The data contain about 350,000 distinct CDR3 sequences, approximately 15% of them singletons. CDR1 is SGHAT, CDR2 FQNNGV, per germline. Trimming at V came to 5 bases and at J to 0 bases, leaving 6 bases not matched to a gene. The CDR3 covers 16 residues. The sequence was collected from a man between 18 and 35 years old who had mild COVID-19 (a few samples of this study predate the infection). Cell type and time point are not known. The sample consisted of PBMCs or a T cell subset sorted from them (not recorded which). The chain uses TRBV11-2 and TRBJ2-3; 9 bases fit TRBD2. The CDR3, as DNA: TGTGCCAGCAGCGTAGTAGCGGGGGCTAGCACAGATACGCAGTATTTT. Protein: CASSVVAGASTDTQYF.